This T cell receptor (beta chain) is drawn from a study of blood T cell repertoires in COVID-19. Overall study: Acute and convalescent COVID-19 specimens originated in the United States, Italy and Spain. PBMCs, B-cell-depleted T cells, or T cells provided the cDNA or gDNA that made up the material.

Seattle researchers signed up patients amid active infection and tracked them longitudinally. The V and J ends lost 2 bases and 4 bases, in that order; junction bases with no gene match: 10. CDR1 and CDR2 (germline): ENHRY, SYGVKD. CDR3 length: 17 amino acids. In the authors' workflow: Reference gene primer amplification yielded estimated nucleated cell counts. Measured with immunoSEQ multiplex PCR; TCRdb has only the in-frame clones, and not every one. Clone size and V and J calls were adopted from that table, with D and trimming inferred from the DNA. The repertoire holds more than 85,000 clones, with roughly 90% as singletons.

Sequenced material: peripheral blood. This sequence joins TRBV10-3 and TRBJ1-2, with 10 bases lining up with TRBD1. The sequence was collected from a woman aged 45-59 years with COVID-19, enrolled during active disease. CDR3 DNA sequence: TGTGCCATCAGTGAGCCGAGACAGGGGGCTAATAGCTATGGCTACACCTTC. Protein sequence: CAISEPRQGANSYGYTF.